The 16 T cell receptor beta chains reported below all come from one sample, sequenced in a study of T cells after yellow fever vaccination (dated by TCRdb to about 2019). The treatment or condition label of this sample denotes: live attenuated yellow fever vaccine strain. The library relied on 5' RACE. TCRdb records Illumina HiSeq 2500 as the sequencer. TCRdb passed the public sequencing reads through fastp at Q25 and MiXCR, retaining productive beta sequences. CDR3 protein sequences are deduplicated, and each keeps its most common genes and DNA. This sample gives 500,000 to 650,000 distinct CDR3 sequences in total; 9% to 15% of them show up just once. 15% of the sample is taken by the ten largest. The sequencing here drew on PBMCs, taken on the day of the yellow fever booster vaccination. The receptor set was obtained from a man in his thirties or forties who received the YFV17D yellow fever vaccine.

The V call is TRBV7-2, the J call TRBJ2-4; 9 nucleotides line up with TRBD2. With 5 bases clipped from V and 9 bases from J, the junction kept 11 bases outside the gene matches. The germline V gene encodes CDR1 SGHTA and CDR2 FQGNSA. The CDR3 spans 15 residues. CDR3 residues: CASSRGASGDIIQYF. Written as DNA, the CDR3 is TGTGCCAGCAGCCGGGGGGCTAGCGGGGACATCATTCAGTACTTC.

This clonotype was picked up a small number of times. V usage is TRBV27 and J usage is TRBJ1-5, with D unclear. From germline, CDR1 is MNHEY and CDR2 SMNVEV (reference sequence). The ends were cut back, 2 bases at V and 5 bases at J, with 7 bases in the middle. This CDR3 has 13 residues. This CDR3 reads CASSLRRDQPQHF. The DNA of the CDR3 is TGTGCCAGCAGTTTAAGGCGTGATCAGCCCCAGCATTTT.

V is TRBV7-8 and J is TRBJ2-7, with 10 bases lining up with TRBD2. There are 15 residues in the CDR3. Germline CDR1 SGHVS, CDR2 FQNEAQ. Trimming cost V 4 bases and J 4 bases; bases outside gene matches: 7. As DNA, the CDR3 is TGTGCCAGCAGCTCTAGCGGGGGAACCCTATACGAGCAGTACTTC. Its protein product is CASSSSGGTLYEQYF.

This clonotype has a count of ten or more. This chain connects TRBV4-3 to TRBJ2-7; D is possibly TRBD2 (5 bases). The CDR3 has 16 amino acids. The V gene's germline CDR1 is LGHNA and CDR2 YSLEER. V lost 0 bases to trimming and J lost 6 bases, with 18 bases between them. The DNA of the CDR3 is TGCGCCAGCAGCCAAGAAGGGAGTCTCCTTTTTAGCGAGCAGTACTTC. Protein: CASSQEGSLLFSEQYF.

This clonotype was seen at least ten times. V gene TRBV12-3 or TRBV12-4 combines with J gene TRBJ2-2, with a weak D call TRBD1 (6 bases). The CDR3 spans 15 residues. Trimming cost V 5 bases and J 0 bases, with 10 bases left between them. The CDR3 nucleotides are TGTGCCAGCAGTCCGGGACAAGCGAACACCGGGGAGCTGTTTTTT. Translation: CASSPGQANTGELFF.

As for this clonotype: Germline and junction disagree at one end, which may indicate a read error. The V gene is TRBV12-3 or TRBV12-4, the J gene TRBJ2-3; no definite D call. The CDR3 is made up of 13 amino acids. CDR3: CAGSSGPLDTQYF. The CDR3 coding sequence is TGTGCCGGCAGTTCAGGCCCCCTAGATACGCAGTATTTT.

The genes are TRBV10-2 and TRBJ2-1, with D perhaps TRBD1 (6 bases). V lost 2 bases to trimming and J lost 7 bases, with 15 bases between them. Looked up from germline, CDR1 is WSHSY and CDR2 is SAAADI. The CDR3 loop spans 15 amino acids. The CDR3 bases are TGCGCCAGCAGTGAGAACGCAAGGGGGACAAATGAGCAGTTCTTC. As protein: CASSENARGTNEQFF.

This clonotype occurred a few times. This sequence joins TRBV20-1 and TRBJ2-5; D uncertain. Trimming shortened V by 4 bases and J by 2 bases, and 14 bases separated the two germline ends. The CDR3 sequence is 14 residues long. CDR1 and CDR2 from the germline V gene are DFQATT and SNEGSKA (reference sequence). CDR3 bases: TGCAGTGCTACCCCGAGGTTGTATCAAGAGACCCAGTACTTC. It yields the protein CSATPRLYQETQYF.

This clonotype was detected a few times. The rearrangement links TRBV4-1 to TRBJ2-7; TRBD2 might be the D (6 bases). CDR1 is MGHRA and CDR2 is YSYEKL in the germline V gene. V lost 0 bases and J 6 bases, leaving 6 bases between the germline ends. This CDR3 has 12 amino acids. The CDR3 DNA reads as TGCGCCAGCAGCCAAGAGGGGGGCGAGCAGTACTTC. This encodes CASSQEGGEQYF.

The sample holds many counts of this clonotype. The J gene is TRBJ1-5, the V gene TRBV15; weak D call: TRBD1 (5 bases). Trimming stripped 2 bases from V and 7 bases from J, with 12 bases between. CDR1 and CDR2 from the germline V gene are LNHNV and YYDKDF (reference sequence). The CDR3 runs to 14 residues. In nucleotides, the CDR3 is TGTGCCACCAGCAGACCAGGGAGCAGGCAGCCCCAGCATTTT. It codes for CATSRPGSRQPQHF. Together with reference TRBV15 and TRBJ1-5, the CDR3 gives the full variable domain: DAMVIQNPRYQVTQFGKPVTLSCSQTLNHNVMYWYQQKSSQAPKLLFHYYDKDFNNEADTPDNFQSRRPNTSFCFLDIRSPGLGDTAMYLCATSRPGSRQPQHFGDGTRLSIL.

This rearrangement joins TRBV20-1 to TRBJ2-5; a possible D gene is TRBD1 (5 bases). Germline CDR1 and CDR2: DFQATT and SNEGSKA (reference sequence). The CDR3 spans 13 residues. With 0 bases removed from V and 4 bases from J, the gap between germline ends came to 9 bases. The CDR3 here is CSARDPQGETQYF. DNA of the CDR3: TGCAGTGCTAGAGATCCCCAGGGAGAGACCCAGTACTTC.

This clonotype was seen a few times. The V gene is TRBV7-9, the J gene TRBJ2-1; TRBD2 might be the D (6 bases). Germline CDR1 is SEHNR and CDR2 is FQNEAQ (reference sequence). This CDR3 region has 15 residues. Between the trimmed V and J ends, which lost 0 bases and 4 bases, there was a span of 10 bases. CDR3 bases: TGTGCCAGCAGCTTAGCTGGGACTTTTTACAATGAGCAGTTCTTC. This encodes CASSLAGTFYNEQFF.

This clonotype showed up just a few times. This sequence joins TRBV12-3 or TRBV12-4 and TRBJ2-5; 8 positions agree with TRBD1. The trim removed 4 bases at V and 9 bases at J, leaving 10 bases unmatched. CDR3 size: 14 residues. In nucleotides, the CDR3 is TGTGCCAGCAGTTCCTCAACAGGGGGGAGAGCCCAGTACTTC. Its protein product is CASSSSTGGRAQYF.

The rearrangement joins TRBV3-1 to TRBJ2-1, with D possibly matching TRBD1 (6 bases). V lost 6 bases to trimming and J lost 2 bases, with 14 bases between them. The CDR3 covers 15 residues. Germline loops: CDR1 LGHDT, CDR2 YNNKEL (reference sequence). The CDR3 DNA reads as TGTGCCAGCAGTCTTCCGGGACATACCTACAATGAGCAGTTCTTC. Translating it yields CASSLPGHTYNEQFF.

The chain carries TRBV28 and TRBJ2-3; 7 bases map to TRBD1. The CDR3 is 17 residues long. Trimming took 3 bases from V and 4 from J; bases not matched to a gene: 13. Germline V gives CDR1 MDHEN, CDR2 SYDVKM. The CDR3 is CASSLTGWRKTADTQYF. Here the CDR3 DNA reads TGTGCCAGCAGTTTGACAGGGTGGAGGAAGACGGCAGATACGCAGTATTTT. The variable domain in full, completed from reference TRBV28 and TRBJ2-3, reads DVKVTQSSRYLVKRTGEKVFLECVQDMDHENMFWYRQDPGLGLRLIYFSYDVKMKEKGDIPEGYSVSREKKERFSLILESASTNQTSMYLCASSLTGWRKTADTQYFGPGTRLTVL.

The CDR3 sequence is CATHSPMASQYF. CDR3 in DNA: TGTGCCACCCACTCCCCTATGGCTTCGCAGTATTTT. The V gene is TRBV19, the J gene TRBJ2-3; D uncertain. CDR1 is LNHDA and CDR2 is SQIVND in the germline V gene (reference sequence). This CDR3 is 12 amino acids long. V shed 10 bases and J shed 10 bases, with 18 bases lying between them.